Listed below are T cell receptor beta chains from one sample, sequenced in a study of cytomegalovirus exposure and HLA in healthy donors. Sequencing was performed with immunoSEQ multiplex PCR; in TCRdb, only in-frame clones are kept and a portion is missing. The sample records 150,000 or so clones, around nine tenths being singletons. Sequencing was carried out using PBMCs. The receptors come from a woman aged 18 to 35 in good health and CMV-seropositive. The CDR3 runs from the conserved cysteine through the conserved F or W. The order of the fields is D gene, V gene, clone size, J gene, CDR3 DNA, CDR3 protein. D genes are given only for firm matches. The size entry is marked missing in some rows and otherwise reads once, few, many or a size class.

d_gene: TRBD1
v_gene: TRBV6-5
abundance: .
j_gene: TRBJ2-7
CDR3nt: TGTGCCAGCAGTACCCCCGGGACAGGGTCTCGTGAGCAGTACTTC
CDR3aa: CASSTPGTGSREQYF

d_gene: TRBD2
v_gene: TRBV12-5
abundance: .
j_gene: TRBJ2-1
CDR3nt: TGTGCTAGTGGTTCTAGCGGGGAGGTTAGACCCTACAATGAGCAGTTCTTC
CDR3aa: CASGSSGEVRPYNEQFF

d_gene: .
v_gene: TRBV6-1
abundance: .
j_gene: TRBJ2-3
CDR3nt: TGTGCCAGCAGTTCACCAGCAGATACGCAGTATTTT
CDR3aa: CASSSPADTQYF

d_gene: TRBD1
v_gene: TRBV6-1
abundance: .
j_gene: TRBJ1-5
CDR3nt: TGTGCCAGCAGTGTGGGGGGACAGTCCAATCAGCCCCAGCATTTT
CDR3aa: CASSVGGQSNQPQHF

d_gene: .
v_gene: TRBV5-1
abundance: .
j_gene: TRBJ1-1
CDR3nt: TGCGCCAGCAGCTCGGAAGACAGCCTAAACACTGAAGCTTTCTTT
CDR3aa: CASSSEDSLNTEAFF

d_gene: .
v_gene: TRBV4-1
abundance: .
j_gene: TRBJ1-1
CDR3nt: TGCGCCAGCAGCCCCCAAGGAGGTCTGATCACTGAAGCTTTCTTT
CDR3aa: CASSPQGGLITEAFF

d_gene: .
v_gene: TRBV5-5
abundance: .
j_gene: TRBJ1-5
CDR3nt: TGTGCCAGCAGCTTGGAGGACCCCGGCAGGGGCCACAATCAGCCCCAGCATTTT
CDR3aa: CASSLEDPGRGHNQPQHF

d_gene: .
v_gene: TRBV5-1
abundance: .
j_gene: TRBJ2-3
CDR3nt: TGCGCCAGCAGCTTGGCTCCCCTAGATACGCAGTATTTT
CDR3aa: CASSLAPLDTQYF

d_gene: TRBD1
v_gene: TRBV4-2
abundance: .
j_gene: TRBJ1-5
CDR3nt: TGTGCCAGCAGCCAAGATCGACCCCCAGGGGGCTTTCAGCCCCAGCATTTT
CDR3aa: CASSQDRPPGGFQPQHF

d_gene: TRBD2
v_gene: TRBV7-2
abundance: .
j_gene: TRBJ2-3
CDR3nt: TGTGCCAGCAGCCAACAACCCGGGACTAGAACAGATACGCAGTATTTT
CDR3aa: CASSQQPGTRTDTQYF

d_gene: TRBD1
v_gene: TRBV27
abundance: few
j_gene: TRBJ1-5
CDR3nt: TGTGCCAGCAGTTTCGTGGAGGGGGCGGCCCAGCATTTT
CDR3aa: CASSFVEGAAQHF

d_gene: TRBD1
v_gene: TRBV6-5
abundance: once
j_gene: TRBJ2-5
CDR3nt: TGTGCCAGCAGTCGCCGGGACAGGGGGCAACAGTACTTC
CDR3aa: CASSRRDRGQQYF

d_gene: TRBD1
v_gene: TRBV25-1
abundance: .
j_gene: TRBJ2-2
CDR3nt: TGTGCCAGCAGTGACCTGGACAGGTTGAACACCGGGGAGCTGTTTTTT
CDR3aa: CASSDLDRLNTGELFF

d_gene: TRBD2
v_gene: TRBV9
abundance: .
j_gene: TRBJ2-3
CDR3nt: TGTGCCAGCAGCGGGACTAGCGGCACAGATACGCAGTATTTT
CDR3aa: CASSGTSGTDTQYF

d_gene: TRBD2
v_gene: TRBV11-3
abundance: .
j_gene: TRBJ2-3
CDR3nt: TGTGCCAGCAGCTGGGCGGGAGGGCCAACAGATACGCAGTATTTT
CDR3aa: CASSWAGGPTDTQYF

d_gene: .
v_gene: TRBV11-2
abundance: .
j_gene: TRBJ1-1
CDR3nt: TGTGCCAGCAGCCTCCGGGGAGGGTCGGAAGCTTTCTTT
CDR3aa: CASSLRGGSEAFF

d_gene: .
v_gene: TRBV11-2
abundance: once
j_gene: TRBJ2-1
CDR3nt: TGTGCCAGCAGCTTAAGACGACTAACCCACAATGAGCAGTTCTTC
CDR3aa: CASSLRRLTHNEQFF

d_gene: TRBD1
v_gene: TRBV11-2
abundance: .
j_gene: TRBJ2-2
CDR3nt: TGTGCCAGCAGCCCGGGGACAGGAGTGAACACCGGGGAGCTGTTTTTT
CDR3aa: CASSPGTGVNTGELFF

d_gene: .
v_gene: TRBV7-2
abundance: .
j_gene: TRBJ1-4
CDR3nt: TGTGCCAGCAGCTTAAGTGTCATGGTGGAGGCTGAAAAACTGTTTTTT
CDR3aa: CASSLSVMVEAEKLFF

d_gene: TRBD1
v_gene: TRBV5-1
abundance: .
j_gene: TRBJ1-1
CDR3nt: TGCGCCAGCAGCGCAACCGGGACAGGGAACACTGAAGCTTTCTTT
CDR3aa: CASSATGTGNTEAFF

d_gene: TRBD1
v_gene: TRBV4-1
abundance: .
j_gene: TRBJ1-2
CDR3nt: TGCGCCAGCAGCCAATCTGGACAGGCAGAAGGTTACACCTTC
CDR3aa: CASSQSGQAEGYTF

d_gene: TRBD1
v_gene: TRBV4-1
abundance: .
j_gene: TRBJ2-7
CDR3nt: TGCGCCAGCAGCCATGGGGACAGACCCTACGAGCAGTACTTC
CDR3aa: CASSHGDRPYEQYF

d_gene: TRBD1
v_gene: TRBV12-5
abundance: .
j_gene: TRBJ2-2
CDR3nt: TGTGCTAGTGGTTTAGTAAGGACAGGGGACACCGGGGAGCTGTTTTTT
CDR3aa: CASGLVRTGDTGELFF

d_gene: TRBD1
v_gene: TRBV2
abundance: .
j_gene: TRBJ1-1
CDR3nt: TGTGCCACTGGGACAGGGGAGGACACTGAAGCTTTCTTT
CDR3aa: CATGTGEDTEAFF

d_gene: TRBD1
v_gene: TRBV5-4
abundance: .
j_gene: TRBJ1-1
CDR3nt: TGTGCCAGCAGCTTGGTAGGGGGCTACACTGAAGCTTTCTTT
CDR3aa: CASSLVGGYTEAFF

d_gene: .
v_gene: TRBV2
abundance: .
j_gene: TRBJ1-2
CDR3nt: TGTGCCAGCAGCGAAGCCCGCCGACAGGTCGTTGGCTACACCTTC
CDR3aa: CASSEARRQVVGYTF

d_gene: .
v_gene: TRBV28
abundance: .
j_gene: TRBJ1-5
CDR3nt: TGTGCCAGCAGTTTTGACGATTCGGGTGAAAATCAGCCCCAGCATTTT
CDR3aa: CASSFDDSGENQPQHF

d_gene: .
v_gene: TRBV30
abundance: .
j_gene: TRBJ2-7
CDR3nt: TGTGCCGGTTCTGGCGGTTACGAGCAGTACTTC
CDR3aa: CAGSGGYEQYF

d_gene: TRBD2
v_gene: TRBV11-2
abundance: .
j_gene: TRBJ2-7
CDR3nt: TGTGCCAGCAGCTTGAGGACTAGCGGGATACAGCAGTACTTC
CDR3aa: CASSLRTSGIQQYF

d_gene: .
v_gene: TRBV28
abundance: .
j_gene: TRBJ2-5
CDR3nt: TGTGCCAGCAGTTTAGATAGGGGAAGAGAGACCCAGTACTTC
CDR3aa: CASSLDRGRETQYF

d_gene: TRBD2
v_gene: TRBV29-1
abundance: .
j_gene: TRBJ2-3
CDR3nt: TGCAGCGCGGGGATAGCGGGGAGCACAGATACGCAGTATTTT
CDR3aa: CSAGIAGSTDTQYF

d_gene: .
v_gene: TRBV5-1
abundance: .
j_gene: TRBJ2-2
CDR3nt: TGCGCCAGCAGCTCCTGGTCAGGGATGCCCGGGGAGCTGTTTTTT
CDR3aa: CASSSWSGMPGELFF

d_gene: .
v_gene: TRBV5-6
abundance: .
j_gene: TRBJ1-3
CDR3nt: TGTGCCAGCAGCTCCACACCAAACTCTGGAAACACCATATATTTT
CDR3aa: CASSSTPNSGNTIYF

d_gene: TRBD2
v_gene: TRBV11-3
abundance: once
j_gene: TRBJ2-3
CDR3nt: TGTGCCAGCAGCAGACTAGCGGGAGCAGATACGCAGTATTTT
CDR3aa: CASSRLAGADTQYF

d_gene: .
v_gene: TRBV6-6
abundance: medium-sized
j_gene: TRBJ2-7
CDR3nt: TGTGCCAGCCGACATCTTTACGAGCAGTACTTC
CDR3aa: CASRHLYEQYF

d_gene: .
v_gene: TRBV11-1
abundance: .
j_gene: TRBJ2-7
CDR3nt: TGTGCCAGCAGCCCGGACAGTTACGAGCAGTACTTC
CDR3aa: CASSPDSYEQYF

d_gene: TRBD1
v_gene: TRBV5-1
abundance: .
j_gene: TRBJ2-6
CDR3nt: TGCGCCAGCGACCCCGGACAGGGGAGTGGTGGGGCCAACGTCCTGACTTTC
CDR3aa: CASDPGQGSGGANVLTF

d_gene: .
v_gene: TRBV25-1
abundance: .
j_gene: TRBJ1-2
CDR3nt: TGTGCCAGCAGTGAATATACAGCGGGTCAGGGAAGGAGTGGCTACACCTTC
CDR3aa: CASSEYTAGQGRSGYTF

d_gene: TRBD2
v_gene: TRBV7-7
abundance: few
j_gene: TRBJ2-3
CDR3nt: TGTGCCAGCAGCCCGCGGACTAGCGGGAGAACAGATACGCAGTATTTT
CDR3aa: CASSPRTSGRTDTQYF

d_gene: TRBD1
v_gene: TRBV6-6
abundance: .
j_gene: TRBJ2-5
CDR3nt: TGTGCCAGCAGCCAACCTGGGACAGGGACAGAGACCCAGTACTTC
CDR3aa: CASSQPGTGTETQYF

d_gene: .
v_gene: TRBV5-3
abundance: once
j_gene: TRBJ1-3
CDR3nt: TGTGCCAGAAGCTTGGCAGGGGGAAACACCATATATTTT
CDR3aa: CARSLAGGNTIYF

d_gene: TRBD1
v_gene: TRBV7-9
abundance: once
j_gene: TRBJ1-1
CDR3nt: TGTGCCAGCAGCTTTACAACGACAGGGGAGGACACTGAAGCTTTCTTT
CDR3aa: CASSFTTTGEDTEAFF

d_gene: .
v_gene: TRBV6-5
abundance: .
j_gene: TRBJ1-5
CDR3nt: TGTGCCAGCAGTTATTCTGGGGGCTCTAATCAGCCCCAGCATTTT
CDR3aa: CASSYSGGSNQPQHF

d_gene: TRBD1
v_gene: TRBV7-2
abundance: once
j_gene: TRBJ2-7
CDR3nt: TGTGCCAGCACCCGCCTAGACAGGGACTACGAGCAGTACTTC
CDR3aa: CASTRLDRDYEQYF

d_gene: TRBD1
v_gene: TRBV28
abundance: few
j_gene: TRBJ2-2
CDR3nt: TGTGCCAGCAGCGGACAGGGGAACACCGGGGAGCTGTTTTTT
CDR3aa: CASSGQGNTGELFF

d_gene: TRBD2
v_gene: TRBV28
abundance: .
j_gene: TRBJ2-1
CDR3nt: TGTGCCAGCAGTACCGAGGGACTAGCGAAAGATGAGCAGTTCTTC
CDR3aa: CASSTEGLAKDEQFF

d_gene: .
v_gene: TRBV7-2
abundance: .
j_gene: TRBJ2-7
CDR3nt: TGTGCCAGCAGCTTCGGGTACCGCGAGCAGTACTTC
CDR3aa: CASSFGYREQYF

d_gene: TRBD2
v_gene: TRBV7-8
abundance: .
j_gene: TRBJ2-2
CDR3nt: TGTGCCAGCAGCCTACTAGCGCGCACCGGGGAGCTGTTTTTT
CDR3aa: CASSLLARTGELFF

d_gene: TRBD2
v_gene: TRBV27
abundance: .
j_gene: TRBJ2-7
CDR3nt: TGTGCCAGCAGTCCCCCGCTAGCGGGAGGAGGACAGCAGTACTTC
CDR3aa: CASSPPLAGGGQQYF

d_gene: TRBD2
v_gene: TRBV2
abundance: .
j_gene: TRBJ2-5
CDR3nt: TGTGCCAGCAGTTACCCGGAGTGGAGCGGGAGTCCCCCCAAGGAGACCCAGTACTTC
CDR3aa: CASSYPEWSGSPPKETQYF

d_gene: .
v_gene: TRBV9
abundance: .
j_gene: TRBJ2-7
CDR3nt: TGTGCCAGCAGCCCCCATACGAGCTCCTACGAGCAGTACTTC
CDR3aa: CASSPHTSSYEQYF

d_gene: TRBD2
v_gene: TRBV30
abundance: .
j_gene: TRBJ2-2
CDR3nt: TGTGCCTGGAATAGGCGGGGGGACACCGGGGAGCTGTTTTTT
CDR3aa: CAWNRRGDTGELFF

d_gene: .
v_gene: TRBV2
abundance: .
j_gene: TRBJ2-7
CDR3nt: TGTGCCAGCAGTGTATCCAGGGAATACGAGCAGTACTTC
CDR3aa: CASSVSREYEQYF

d_gene: .
v_gene: TRBV18
abundance: .
j_gene: TRBJ1-2
CDR3nt: TGTGCCAGCTCCCTACTGGTGCAGGGAGGAGGCGATGGCTACACCTTC
CDR3aa: CASSLLVQGGGDGYTF

d_gene: .
v_gene: TRBV5-1
abundance: .
j_gene: TRBJ2-1
CDR3nt: TGCGCCAGCAGCTTGGATAATAGCGTGATCTATGAGCAGTTCTTC
CDR3aa: CASSLDNSVIYEQFF

d_gene: TRBD1
v_gene: TRBV7-3
abundance: .
j_gene: TRBJ1-1
CDR3nt: TGTGCCAGCAGCTTAACGGGACAGGGGAACACTGAAGCTTTCTTT
CDR3aa: CASSLTGQGNTEAFF

d_gene: .
v_gene: TRBV6-5
abundance: .
j_gene: TRBJ1-2
CDR3nt: TGTGCCAGCAGGAGAGACAAGAACTATGGCTACACCTTC
CDR3aa: CASRRDKNYGYTF